The 11 T cell receptor beta chains presented below share a single source sample, sequenced in a study of blood T cell repertoires in COVID-19. Clones were sequenced by immunoSEQ multiplex PCR, and TCRdb holds only the in-frame ones, with some missing. Of about 130,000 clones listed, 84% are singletons. Source material: peripheral blood. The receptor set was obtained from a woman in her sixties with acute or convalescent COVID-19.

The rearrangement uses TRBV13 and TRBJ1-5; D is unresolved. The V end lost 2 bases, the J end lost 0 bases, and 8 bases lay between the germline ends. Germline V gene sequence: CDR1 PRHDT, CDR2 FYEKMQ (reference sequence). This CDR3 contains 15 residues. The CDR3 reads CASSLRVDSNQPQHF. CDR3 in DNA: TGTGCCAGCAGCTTACGGGTAGATAGCAATCAGCCCCAGCATTTT.

The genes are TRBV7-3 and TRBJ1-1; D is perhaps TRBD1 (5 bases). Trimming removed 5 bases from V and 7 bases from J, with 17 bases in between. The germline V gene encodes CDR1 SGHTA and CDR2 FQGTGA. This CDR3 comprises 14 residues. The CDR3 nucleotides are TGTGCCAGCAGCCCGCAGGCAGGGAGGGGTGAAGCTTTCTTT. It is translated as CASSPQAGRGEAFF.

This chain joins TRBV11-2 and TRBJ1-2; weak D call: TRBD1 (5 bases). This CDR3 is built from 15 residues. V was trimmed by 5 bases and J by 7 bases, leaving 20 bases between them. Germline V CDR1 and CDR2: SGHAT, FQNNGV. The CDR3 region has the DNA TGTGCCAGCAGCCCCAACCAACGGGGGTGGAGTGGCTACACCTTC. It yields the protein CASSPNQRGWSGYTF.

The chain recombines TRBV5-4 with TRBJ1-1, with 9 bases identical to TRBD1. CDR3 length: 13 amino acids. Trimming removed 4 bases from V and 6 bases from J; junction bases left unmatched: 4. Germline V CDR1 and CDR2: SGHNT, YYREEE (reference sequence). CDR3 residues: CASSVDRGAEAFF. CDR3 sequence (DNA): TGTGCCAGCAGCGTGGACAGGGGCGCTGAAGCTTTCTTT.

The rearrangement joins TRBV9 to TRBJ2-5; D unclear. CDR1 and CDR2 from the germline V gene are SGDLS and YYNGEE. The CDR3 length is 15 residues. V lost 0 bases and J lost 2, with 11 bases in between. The CDR3 loop reads CASSVAYGRQETQYF. CDR3 coding DNA: TGTGCCAGCAGCGTAGCTTACGGTAGACAAGAGACCCAGTACTTC. The variable domain in full, completed from reference TRBV9 and TRBJ2-5, reads DSGVTQTPKHLITATGQRVTLRCSPRSGDLSVYWYQQSLDQGLQFLIQYYNGEERAKGNILERFSAQQFPDLHSELNLSSLELGDSALYFCASSVAYGRQETQYFGPGTRLLVL.

V gene TRBV3-1 (or the pseudogene TRBV3-2) combines with J gene TRBJ1-2, with a weak D call TRBD1 (6 bases). Germline assignment: CDR1 LGHDT and CDR2 YNNKEL (reference sequence). The V end lost 2 bases, the J end lost 2 bases, and 9 bases lay between the germline ends. This CDR3 spans 14 amino acids. As DNA, the CDR3 is TGTGCCAGCAGCCAAAATGGACAGAACTATGGCTACACCTTC. Its protein product is CASSQNGQNYGYTF.

The chain couples TRBV5-6 to TRBJ1-2, with D perhaps matching TRBD1 (6 bases). The V end was cut by 4 bases, the J end by 4 bases, with 17 bases between. The germline V gene encodes CDR1 SGHDT and CDR2 YYEEEE. CDR3 length: 15 residues. The CDR3 nucleotides are TGTGCCAGCAGCCCAGGAGCGGACAGACCCTATGGCTACACCTTC. Its protein product is CASSPGADRPYGYTF.

The gene calls are TRBV4-2 and TRBJ2-7, with 8 positions matching TRBD1. Germline CDR1 is LGHNA and CDR2 is YNFKEQ. After removal of 0 bases from V and 5 bases from J, the junction contained 6 bases not matched to a gene. This CDR3 contains 15 residues. CDR3 DNA: TGTGCCAGCAGCCAAGATCGGACAGGGAAGGACGAGCAGTACTTC. Protein: CASSQDRTGKDEQYF.

The V gene is TRBV6-5, the J gene TRBJ2-7; 10 bases are a match to TRBD1. The germline CDR1 and CDR2 sequences are MNHEY and SVGAGI. This CDR3 is built from 12 residues. J gave up 4 bases and V 8 bases, and 2 bases lay outside the gene matches. Here the CDR3 DNA reads TGTGCCAGCGAGGGACAGGGGTACGAGCAGTACGTC. Protein sequence: CASEGQGYEQYV.

V gene TRBV30 combines with J gene TRBJ1-2, with D possibly matching TRBD1 (5 bases). Germline CDR1 and CDR2: GTSNPN and SVGIG (reference sequence). CDR3 length: 12 amino acids. V was shortened by 5 bases and J by 3 bases, with 10 bases between the two germline ends. Here the CDR3 reads CAWAAGHYGYTF. The CDR3, as DNA: TGTGCCTGGGCGGCGGGACACTATGGCTACACCTTC.

The rearrangement uses TRBV29-1 and TRBJ1-1, with 7 bases fitting TRBD1. CDR3 length: 13 residues. V was clipped by 7 bases and J by 1 base; unmatched bases: 6. Germline CDR1 is SQVTM and CDR2 is ANQGSEA. In nucleotides, the CDR3 is TGCAGCGCCAGAGGGGGCACGAACACTGAAGCTTTCTTT. Translated, it gives CSARGGTNTEAFF. The full variable domain, rest sourced from reference TRBV29-1 and TRBJ1-1, is SAVISQKPSRDICQRGTSLTIQCQVDSQVTMMFWYRQQPGQSLTLIATANQGSEATYESGFVIDKFPISRPNLTFSTLTVSNMSPEDSSIYLCSARGGTNTEAFFGQGTRLTVV.